This T cell receptor (beta chain) derives from a study of T cells in women clearing cervical HPV infection. TCRdb's table, derived via immunoSEQ multiplex PCR, lists solely in-frame clones and lacks some. Here the sample table reports approximately 16,000 clones. V was pared by 4 bases and J by 5 bases, with 13 bases of the junction left unmatched. The germline CDR1 and CDR2 sequences are DFQATT and SNEGSKA (reference sequence). This CDR3 spans 17 amino acids. On this clone: The read ends 3 residues shy of where the CDR3 ends; the end is completed using the germline J gene.

What was sequenced was blood buffy coat. This TCR derives from a woman between 18 and 75 years old with a cervical HPV16 infection that either progressed to CIN3+ or cleared (not recorded which). The chain joins TRBV20-1 to TRBJ2-3, with 12 bases matching TRBD2. Partial CDR3 DNA: TGCAGTGCTACCTCCAAAAGACTAGCGGGAGTTGAAGATACG. Translation: CSATSKRLAGVEDT. The full CDR3 reads CSATSKRLAGVEDTQYF.